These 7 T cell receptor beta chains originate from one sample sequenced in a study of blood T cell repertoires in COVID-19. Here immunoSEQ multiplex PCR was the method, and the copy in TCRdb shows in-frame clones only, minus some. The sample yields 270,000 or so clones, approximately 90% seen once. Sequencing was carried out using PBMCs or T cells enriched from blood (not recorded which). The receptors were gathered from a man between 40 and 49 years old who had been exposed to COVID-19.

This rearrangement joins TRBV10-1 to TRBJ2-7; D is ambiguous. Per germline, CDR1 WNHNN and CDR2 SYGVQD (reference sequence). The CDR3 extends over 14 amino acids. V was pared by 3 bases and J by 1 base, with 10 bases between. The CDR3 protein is CASSEQCHSYEQYF. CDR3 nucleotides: TGCGCCAGCAGTGAACAGTGTCATTCCTACGAGCAGTACTTC.

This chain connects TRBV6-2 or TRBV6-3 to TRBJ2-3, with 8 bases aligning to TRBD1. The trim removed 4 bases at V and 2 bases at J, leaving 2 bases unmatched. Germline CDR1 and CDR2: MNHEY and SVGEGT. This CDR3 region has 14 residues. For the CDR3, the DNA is TGTGCCAGCAGTTTGGACAGGGACACAGATACGCAGTATTTT. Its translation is CASSLDRDTDTQYF.

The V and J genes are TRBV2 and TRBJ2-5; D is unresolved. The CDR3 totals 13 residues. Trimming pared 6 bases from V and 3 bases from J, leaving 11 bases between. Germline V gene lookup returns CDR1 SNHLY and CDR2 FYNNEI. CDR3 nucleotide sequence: TGTGCCAGCAGCCTATTTCAAGAAGAGACCCAGTACTTC. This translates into CASSLFQEETQYF. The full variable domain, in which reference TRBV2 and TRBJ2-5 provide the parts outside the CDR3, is EPEVTQTPSHQVTQMGQEVILRCVPISNHLYFYWYRQILGQKVEFLVSFYNNEISEKSEIFDDQFSVERPDGSNFTLKIRSTKLEDSAMYFCASSLFQEETQYFGPGTRLLVL.

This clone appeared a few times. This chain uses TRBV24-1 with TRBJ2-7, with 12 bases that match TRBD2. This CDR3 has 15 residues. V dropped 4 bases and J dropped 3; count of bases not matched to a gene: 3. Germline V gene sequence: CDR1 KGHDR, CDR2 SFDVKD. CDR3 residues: CATSEMTSGGYEQYF. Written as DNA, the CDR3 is TGTGCCACCAGTGAAATGACTAGCGGGGGCTACGAGCAGTACTTC.

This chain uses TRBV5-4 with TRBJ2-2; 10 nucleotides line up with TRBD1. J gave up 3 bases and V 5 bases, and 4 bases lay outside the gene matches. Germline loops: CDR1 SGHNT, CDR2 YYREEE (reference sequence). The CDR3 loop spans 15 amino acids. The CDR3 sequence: CASRRGTGDTGELFF. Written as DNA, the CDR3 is TGTGCCAGCAGACGCGGGACAGGGGACACCGGGGAGCTGTTTTTT.

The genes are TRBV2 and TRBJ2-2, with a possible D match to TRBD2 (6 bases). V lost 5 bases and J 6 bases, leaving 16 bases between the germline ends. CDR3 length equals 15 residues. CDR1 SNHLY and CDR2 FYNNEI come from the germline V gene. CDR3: CASSNRQTGAGELFF. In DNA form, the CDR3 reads TGTGCCAGCAGTAACCGACAAACGGGAGCCGGGGAGCTGTTTTTT.

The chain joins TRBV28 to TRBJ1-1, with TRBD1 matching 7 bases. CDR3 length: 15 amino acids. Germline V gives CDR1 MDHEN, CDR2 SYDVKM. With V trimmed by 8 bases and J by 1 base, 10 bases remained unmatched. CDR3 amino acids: CASAPEDRANTEAFF. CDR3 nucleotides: TGTGCCAGCGCCCCGGAAGACAGGGCGAACACTGAAGCTTTCTTT.